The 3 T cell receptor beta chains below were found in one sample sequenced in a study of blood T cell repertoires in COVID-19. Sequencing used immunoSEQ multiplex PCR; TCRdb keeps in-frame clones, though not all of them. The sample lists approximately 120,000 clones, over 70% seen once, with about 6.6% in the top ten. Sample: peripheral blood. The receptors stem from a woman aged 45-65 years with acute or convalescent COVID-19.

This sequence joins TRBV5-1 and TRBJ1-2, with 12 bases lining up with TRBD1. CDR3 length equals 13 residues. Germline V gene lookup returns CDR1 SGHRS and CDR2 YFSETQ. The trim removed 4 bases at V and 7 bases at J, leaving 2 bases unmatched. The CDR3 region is CASSPGQGAGYTF. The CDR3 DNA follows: TGCGCCAGCAGCCCGGGACAGGGGGCTGGCTACACCTTC.

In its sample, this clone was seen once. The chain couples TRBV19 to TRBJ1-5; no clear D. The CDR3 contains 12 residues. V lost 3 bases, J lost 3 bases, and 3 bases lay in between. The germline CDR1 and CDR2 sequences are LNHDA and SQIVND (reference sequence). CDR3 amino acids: CASSIINQPQHF. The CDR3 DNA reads TGTGCCAGTAGTATCATCAATCAGCCCCAGCATTTT.

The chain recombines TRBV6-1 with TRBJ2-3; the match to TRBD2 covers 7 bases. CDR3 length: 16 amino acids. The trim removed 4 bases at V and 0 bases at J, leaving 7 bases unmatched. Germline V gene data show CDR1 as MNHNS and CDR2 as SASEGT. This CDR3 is CASSGPSGGSTDTQYF. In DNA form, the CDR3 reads TGTGCCAGCAGTGGTCCGTCGGGGGGAAGCACAGATACGCAGTATTTT.